One and the same sample provided the 18 T cell receptor beta chains below, sequenced in a study of response to subunit inactivated influenza vaccine (dated by TCRdb to the late 2010s). Receptor libraries were prepared by RT-PCR. The sequencer listed for this sample is Illumina HiSeq 2500. TCRdb passed the public sequencing reads through fastp at Q25 and MiXCR, retaining productive beta sequences. Each record represents a unique CDR3 protein, reported with the most common genes and DNA among its rows. In this sample the table shows about 530,000 distinct CDR3 sequences, 12% of which occur a single time. The biggest ten clones account for more than 8.5% of the sample. Sequenced here: PBMCs from blood, sampled on the day of vaccination. These receptors originate from a middle-aged man who received an inactivated influenza vaccine. Donor details come from another sample of the same person, matched by shared clones.

The chain is built from TRBV7-9 and TRBJ2-7, with 9 bases that match TRBD1. J lost 6 bases, V lost 5 bases, and 14 bases had no gene match. Germline CDR1 is SEHNR and CDR2 is FQNEAQ (reference sequence). This CDR3 contains 16 residues. The CDR3 spells CASSHPPTGQGGEQYF. The CDR3 nucleotides read TGTGCCAGCAGCCATCCACCCACGGGACAGGGAGGCGAGCAGTACTTC.

This clonotype appeared a few times. The chain carries TRBV4-2 and TRBJ2-3; TRBD2 aligns across 15 bases. With V trimmed by 2 bases and J by 0 bases, 6 bases remained unmatched. The length of the CDR3 is 19 residues. CDR1 and CDR2 (germline): LGHNA, YNFKEQ. CDR3 sequence (DNA): TGTGCCAGCAGCCAACCTGGACTAGCGGGGGGGCGGAGCACAGATACGCAGTATTTT. Its translation is CASSQPGLAGGRSTDTQYF.

The V call is TRBV25-1, the J call TRBJ2-7; 12 bases fit TRBD2. Trimming removed 1 base from V and 3 bases from J; junction bases left unmatched: 7. This CDR3 has 17 residues. CDR1 and CDR2 (germline): MGHDK, SYGVNS. For the CDR3, the DNA is TGTGCCAGCAGTGAATCCGTGACGGGACTAGCGGGCTACGAGCAGTACTTC. The encoded protein is CASSESVTGLAGYEQYF.

In this sample, this clonotype turned up many times. The chain has TRBV7-9 and TRBJ2-2; no clear D. V shed 5 bases and J shed 6 bases, with 7 bases lying between them. The CDR3 has 12 amino acids. In germline, CDR1 is SEHNR, CDR2 FQNEAQ (reference sequence). The CDR3: CASSPTSGELFF. The CDR3 region has the DNA TGTGCCAGCAGCCCCACATCCGGGGAGCTGTTTTTT.

This chain joins TRBV10-3 and TRBJ2-3, with TRBD2 as a possible D gene (5 bases). V was trimmed by 2 bases and J by 4 bases, leaving 13 bases between them. Germline lookup yields CDR1 ENHRY and CDR2 SYGVKD. The CDR3 has 15 residues. The DNA for the CDR3 is TGTGCCATCAGTGAGGGGAAGAGGGCTTCAGATACGCAGTATTTT. Translating it yields CAISEGKRASDTQYF.

The chain carries TRBV2 and TRBJ2-6; unclear D gene. Trimming removed 7 bases from V and 0 bases from J, with 13 bases in between. The CDR3 sequence is 16 residues long. Germline V gives CDR1 SNHLY, CDR2 FYNNEI. CDR3 sequence reads: CASIGSTDSGANVLTF. CDR3 DNA: TGTGCCAGCATAGGGTCCACAGACTCTGGGGCCAACGTCCTGACTTTC.

This clonotype was seen a few times. V usage is TRBV6-1 and J usage is TRBJ2-5; D ambiguous. From germline, CDR1 is MNHNS and CDR2 SASEGT. CDR3 length equals 14 residues. V was cut by 8 bases and J by 0 bases, with 13 bases left in between. The CDR3 nucleotides read TGTGCCAGCCGAGAAACAGTGTACCAAGAGACCCAGTACTTC. This gives the protein CASRETVYQETQYF.

The V gene is TRBV9, the J gene TRBJ1-2, with 7 bases that match TRBD1. CDR3 length: 13 residues. Unmatched junction bases numbered 7, after V lost 4 bases and J lost 7 bases. Germline V lookup: CDR1 SGDLS, CDR2 YYNGEE. CDR3 in DNA: TGTGCCAGCAGCATCGACAGGGCGAGTGGCTACACCTTC. Residues: CASSIDRASGYTF. The variable domain in full, completed from reference TRBV9 and TRBJ1-2, reads DSGVTQTPKHLITATGQRVTLRCSPRSGDLSVYWYQQSLDQGLQFLIQYYNGEERAKGNILERFSAQQFPDLHSELNLSSLELGDSALYFCASSIDRASGYTFGSGTRLTVV.

This clonotype turned up a few times. V and J are TRBV5-1 and TRBJ2-1; TRBD1 is a possible D gene (6 bases). With 2 bases removed from V and 7 bases from J, the gap between germline ends came to 13 bases. This CDR3 is 14 amino acids long. Germline V CDR1 and CDR2: SGHRS, YFSETQ. CDR3 sequence (DNA): TGCGCCAGCAGCTTTAACATTCAGGGGAATGAGCAGTTCTTC. Translating it yields CASSFNIQGNEQFF.

The J gene is TRBJ2-3, the V gene TRBV5-5; D is tentatively TRBD1 or TRBD2 (5 bases each). CDR3 size: 16 residues. V shed 6 bases and J shed 1 base, with 18 bases lying between them. Germline V lookup: CDR1 SGHKS, CDR2 YYEKEE (reference sequence). Here the CDR3 DNA reads TGTGCCAGCACCCCGACGGGCCGAGGGGGCACAGATACGCAGTATTTT. Its translation: CASTPTGRGGTDTQYF.

This clonotype occurred once. The chain combines TRBV15 with TRBJ2-7; D possibly corresponds to TRBD1 (6 bases). CDR1 and CDR2 from the germline V gene are LNHNV and YYDKDF (reference sequence). This CDR3 is 17 amino acids long. Trimming removed 0 bases at V and 0 bases at J, with 15 bases between. CDR3 coding DNA: TGTGCCACCAGCAGAGATAGGGGGACATACAGCTCCTACGAGCAGTACTTC. Its protein product is CATSRDRGTYSSYEQYF.

The genes are TRBV7-2 and TRBJ2-5; no reliable D call. The CDR3 is made up of 13 amino acids. V was trimmed by 5 bases and J by 7 bases, leaving 14 bases between them. Germline V CDR1 and CDR2: SGHTA, FQGNSA. The CDR3 spells CASSRSETATQYF. The DNA of the CDR3 is TGTGCCAGCAGCCGATCGGAAACGGCGACCCAGTACTTC.

In the case of this clonotype: Sequence at one end of the junction differs from germline and may be a read error. The chain is built from TRBV14 and TRBJ2-3; 9 bases align to TRBD1. Germline CDR1 and CDR2: SGHDN and FVKESK. The CDR3 loop spans 13 amino acids. This CDR3 is CASSQGARDREVF. The CDR3 DNA reads as TGTGCCAGCAGCCAAGGGGCACGGGACAGGGAAGTTTTT.

This clonotype was seen a handful of times. This sequence joins TRBV7-6 and TRBJ1-2; tentative D call: TRBD1 (5 bases). The CDR3 is made up of 11 amino acids. The V gene's germline CDR1 is SGHVS and CDR2 FNYEAQ. Trimming took 10 bases from V and 5 from J, leaving 11 bases between them. CDR3 amino acids: CAIGGGYGYTF. The CDR3 DNA reads TGTGCCATCGGGGGGGGTTATGGCTACACCTTC. The variable domain in full, completed from reference TRBV7-6 and TRBJ1-2, reads GAGVSQSPRYKVTKRGQDVALRCDPISGHVSLYWYRQALGQGPEFLTYFNYEAQQDKSGLPNDRFSAERPEGSISTLTIQRTEQRDSAMYRCAIGGGYGYTFGSGTRLTVV.

This clonotype was seen only a few times. The V and J genes are TRBV7-2 and TRBJ2-1, with D perhaps being TRBD1 or TRBD2 (7 bases each). This CDR3 has 15 residues. V shed 3 bases and J shed 2 bases, with 11 bases lying between them. The germline V gene has CDR1 SGHTA and CDR2 FQGNSA. In DNA form, the CDR3 reads TGTGCCAGCAGCTTCCAGGGGGGGACCTACAATGAGCAGTTCTTC. Protein product: CASSFQGGTYNEQFF.

V and J are TRBV7-9 and TRBJ2-7, with D possibly matching TRBD2 (5 bases). The length of the CDR3 is 16 residues. Trimming cost V 0 bases and J 2 bases, with 14 bases left between them. In germline, CDR1 is SEHNR, CDR2 FQNEAQ (reference sequence). CDR3 coding DNA: TGTGCCAGCAGCTTAGCGACCCAGCGGAGAACCTACGAGCAGTACTTC. It codes for CASSLATQRRTYEQYF.

The rearrangement links TRBV7-2 to TRBJ2-1; the D gene could be TRBD1 or TRBD2 (5 bases each). The CDR3 covers 15 residues. CDR1 is SGHTA, CDR2 FQGNSA, per germline. Trimming cost V 6 bases and J 4 bases, with 16 bases left between them. The CDR3 region is CASSTGGGQYNEQFF. The CDR3 DNA sequence: TGTGCCAGCAGTACAGGTGGAGGCCAGTACAATGAGCAGTTCTTC.

CDR3 bases: TGTGCCAGCAGCTTAGCGACAGCTGGGGGTGAGCAGTACTTC. It encodes CASSLATAGGEQYF. V and J are TRBV7-2 and TRBJ2-7; D tentatively fits TRBD1 or TRBD2 (5 bases each). CDR3 length equals 14 residues. The germline V and J ends were trimmed by 0 bases and 7 bases, with 13 bases remaining between them. Germline CDR1 reads SGHTA; CDR2 reads FQGNSA.